This T cell receptor beta chain was captured by sequencing in a study of T-cell reconstitution after alpha-beta-depleted transplantation in children. General study findings and limits: About two months after transplant, alpha-beta T cells reportedly came from several hundred expanded graft clones. Newly produced T cells mostly accounted for T-cell counts and diversity one year post-transplant. Certain patients had high TCRbeta diversity at day 60, and it came from recipient T cells and thymic progenitors that survived.

Preparation of the TCRbeta library involved a method that used unique molecular identifiers. One entry per CDR3 protein, called by TCRdb with MiXCR from the PCR reads. The repertoire holds roughly 100,000 distinct CDR3 sequences, with approximately 5.4% as singletons. Notes on this clonotype: The antigen remains undetermined.

V was pared by 1 base and J by 5 bases, with 11 bases between. The CDR3 sequence is 14 residues long. The germline gives CDR1 SGHRS, CDR2 YFSETQ. The sequence was collected from a female patient between 2 and 10 years old who had a stem cell transplant for Fanconi anemia, so the T cells may come from the graft donor. The chain uses TRBV5-1 and TRBJ2-3; D might be TRBD2 (5 bases). The material sequenced was PBMCs, mostly from graft donor cells, taken 60 days after TCRalphabeta/CD19-depleted stem cell transplant. The CDR3 DNA reads TGCGCCAGCAGCTTGTCGAGGGTTGGAGATACGCAGTATTTT. This translates into CASSLSRVGDTQYF.